This T cell receptor (beta chain) is from a study of blood T cell repertoires in COVID-19. Study details: Samples of COVID-19 (acute and convalescent) were obtained from the United States, Italy and Spain.

The CDR3 extends over 12 amino acids. Germline-derived CDR1 and CDR2 are MNHEY and SMNVEV (reference sequence). Between the trimmed V and J ends, which lost 4 bases and 9 bases, there was a span of 7 bases. Some clones are missing from TCRdb's copy, which holds only in-frame ones; the method was immunoSEQ multiplex PCR. This table holds 200,000 to 300,000 clones, approximately 84% found once. This receptor was obtained from a man in his forties or fifties with acute or convalescent COVID-19. The chain carries TRBV27 and TRBJ1-6; D not certain. The sequencing sample was made of peripheral blood. The CDR3 bases are TGTGCCAGCAGTTACTTTGGTTCACCCCTCCACTTT. Translation: CASSYFGSPLHF.